This T cell receptor (beta chain) comes out of a study of cytomegalovirus exposure and HLA in healthy donors (dated by TCRdb to about 2017). Study-level background: In an earlier analysis of 587 of the donors, about 260 Gb of sequence data and 95 million to 130 million unique TCR beta sequences from 150 million to 200 million T cells were reported. Typing coverage differed by locus: A, B, C, DRB1 and DQB1 were typed in roughly 620-630 donors, DQA1 in about 500, DPA1 in around 600, and DPB1 in approximately 450. Rather than using new phenotypic data, the later analysis identified candidate immune exposures from TCR beta sequences and from how often those sequences occurred across donors. The study used immunosequencing to profile the T cell repertoires of 666 subjects and linked those repertoires to cytomegalovirus serostatus. An earlier analysis of 587 of the donors used high-throughput TCR beta sequencing to judge whether each TCR beta V gene segment behaved as functional or pseudogenic. An early release covering about 600 HLA-typed donors comprised 300 to 350 gigabases of sequencing data and around 86 million unique TCR sequences. All discovery cohort repertoires had been generated using a single sequencing platform. A later analysis re-analyzed previously published TCR beta repertoires from hundreds of donors and added high-resolution HLA genotyping to study TCR occurrence patterns. The genetic ancestry cluster associated with self-reported Caucasian donors included 70% to 85% of the approximately 400 genotyped donors. Because of strong linkage in the cohort, roughly 5 DR-DQ haplotypes were treated as single units for association and clustering. Donor age, sex, ethnicity and CMV serostatus were compiled alongside the repertoire data. A later genetic analysis used genome-wide SNP genotypes for about 60% of the 666 donors, treating that subset as a discovery cohort. A separate validation cohort of about 110 different subjects was used in addition to the 666-subject first cohort. Among roughly 400 genotyped donors of the cohort, an average of approximately 240,000 unique TCR beta nucleotide sequences was sequenced per donor, of which roughly 17% were non-productive. To predict cytomegalovirus infection status, the study combined high-throughput TCR immunosequencing, statistical association of individual TCRs with disease status, and machine learning. Class I and class II HLA loci were covered by the typing at four-digit resolution. The study aimed to test whether signatures of past pathogen exposure could be identified by cataloging public T cell receptors. Points the paper makes about the study in general: In a later analysis, several top co-occurrence clusters were reported to appear linked to parvovirus B19, influenza, CMV and Epstein-Barr virus. The 87-base-pair reads could not distinguish some IMGT-functional V segments, including TRBV6-2 and TRBV6-3, so those segments were excluded. CMV serostatus was the only immune exposure information available for the cohort. Because counts were too low, 15 or so rarely observed V segments, including chromosome 9 orphons, were excluded from the earlier analysis of roughly 580 of the donors. The cohort was sequenced for TCR beta chains only, and without alpha or paired-chain data the features that could be detected were limited. A cluster of highly shared sequence variants was judged likely to be a technical artifact of the sequencing pipeline. Assigning TCR associations to individual alleles was difficult when HLA alleles, especially DR and DQ, strongly co-occurred. The classifier was reported to diagnose cytomegalovirus status with high specificity and sensitivity in both the original cohort and the validation cohort. According to a later genetic analysis, donors in an Asian-associated ancestry cluster had fewer N-insertions in productive TCRs than the approximately 630-donor mean. Correlated functional status among segregating V segments might be attributable to linkage disequilibrium, but an unknown experimental factor could not be ruled out. Most TCR sequences were observed very rarely across donors, whereas some public TCRs were present in many individuals. Specific HLA alleles were associated with 15,000 to 20,000 TCR beta sequences at a false discovery rate of 0.05 in a later analysis. Presence/absence analyses assumed roughly uniform sequencing depth across donors, an assumption that may not hold. A later analysis found that TCR association rates varied across HLA loci, with DRB1 alleles showing the most associated TCRs and HLA-C alleles the fewest. The study gave a list of 150 to 200 TCR beta chains associated with cytomegalovirus. A further reported finding was that TCR beta sequences accurately predicted the HLA-A and HLA-B alleles for most subjects in the first cohort. Broadly in line with IMGT annotations, most TCR beta V segments showed up in productive rearrangements about 87% or about 30% of the time in an earlier analysis of approximately 600 of the donors. Because some donors lacked HLA typing at each locus, the association tests relied only on the typed subset. It was suggested by the authors that the approach could potentially be generalized to other disease states and immunological phenotypes. An association between a missense DCLRE1C variant and V-gene and J-gene trimming of TCR beta chains was found in a later genetic analysis and replicated in an independent cohort. In vitro tests confirmed that a few of the cytomegalovirus-associated TCR beta chains recognize cytomegalovirus antigens. A later analysis found that most CMV-associated TCR beta chains appeared HLA-restricted, with HLA associations seemingly driven largely by CMV exposure. In a later analysis, HLA-associated TCR beta chains were found to be more clonally expanded and to have lower generation probabilities than equally common non-associated chains.

A note on this clone: The specificity of this receptor is unknown. No clone much larger than this one lies a single base away; base qualities are absent.

Measured from the cysteine to the phenylalanine, the CDR3 is 15 residues long. Solely the CDR3 DNA is kept, with 45 bases framed from the first base. From a lookup of the germline V gene, CDR1 and CDR2 are MNHNS and SASEGT. Between the V and J ends, shortened by 0 bases and 5 bases respectively, the junction contains 13 bases. Libraries were constructed by the immunoSEQ multiplex PCR assay. For the multiplex PCR, a mixture combining 60 forward primers for TCR Vbeta segments and 13 reverse primers for TCR Jbeta segments was used. The CDR3 region of rearranged TCR beta genes was amplified from genomic DNA with a multiplex PCR assay. The amplified TCR beta libraries were sequenced on the Illumina HiSeq System as 87-base-pair reads. The study's processing was this. In a later analysis, 70 million to 95 million unique TCR beta chains were counted across the 666 repertoires, and roughly 11 million of these chains were shared by at least two donors. A nearest-neighbor algorithm error-corrected the raw reads and collapsed the reads into unique sequences, merging closely related sequences to remove PCR and sequencing errors. V, D and J gene segments were assigned by aligning CDR3 sequences to IMGT reference sequences. Each retained sequence needed at least a six-nucleotide match to both a V gene segment and a J gene segment. A rearrangement was called productive if the CDR3 had no stop codons and remained in frame with V and J, and every other rearrangement was called non-productive. Following IMGT convention, CDR3 was defined as the stretch from the second conserved V-encoded cysteine to the conserved J-encoded phenylalanine. The earlier analysis of some 600 of the donors excluded sequences that lacked an unambiguous match to a single V gene segment. In an earlier analysis of some 590 of the donors, a V segment was called functional when productive rearrangements were above 56.7%, and segregating when the standard deviation between donors exceeded 5%. A statistical classification framework was developed to diagnose cytomegalovirus status using the catalog of TCR beta chain sequences. In a later analysis, V and J genes were assigned by comparing TCR nucleotide sequences against IMGT/GENE-DB human TR gene sequences. The TCRdist pipeline was used in a later analysis to assign CDR3 sequences and most-parsimonious VDJ recombination scenarios. A later analysis defined each TCR beta chain by its CDR3 amino acid sequence plus V-gene family, and excluded reads lacking a unique V-gene family. To address suspected cross-contamination and a sequencing artifact, a later analysis removed around 590 highly shared, low-generation-probability nucleotide sequences. In a later analysis, a clonal expansion index was calculated for each public chain from normalized within-repertoire ranks of inferred template counts. Generation probabilities in a later analysis came from a VDJ recombination model fitted to out-of-frame rearrangements, and those results were checked against IGoR. In a later analysis, hypergeometric tests were used to score TCR-TCR, TCR-HLA and TCR-CMV co-occurrence, with a repertoire-size bias correction applied to TCR pairs. In a later analysis, false discovery rates were estimated by permuting HLA or CMV assignments 20 times. A later analysis grouped co-occurring TCRs with DBSCAN, adding TCRdist sequence similarity when clustering within HLA-allele-positive subsets. For co-occurrence clustering, repertoires with fewer than 30,000 or more than 120,000 public chains were excluded, along with five or six repertoires with anomalous nucleotide sharing. The table was pulled from immuneACCESS by TCRdb, which kept in-frame rearrangements only. Such tables lose some clones; where checked, under half of the loss comes from unresolved V genes, and the rest has no known cause. For V, J and clone size, that table is used; D and trimming come from the DNA. Present in this sample are some 130,000 clones, 50% to 75% of which were seen just once. Approximately 2.5% of the sample lies in the top ten.

The cohort comprised more than 550 healthy bone marrow donors. Cohort members were all nominally healthy when sampled, although unrecorded immune exposures were likely present. The donor was CMV seronegative and belonged to the group of 350 or so seronegative cohort members. A peripheral blood sample was collected from each donor, and TCR beta sequencing was performed on peripheral blood mononuclear cells. The Qiagen DNeasy Blood Extraction Kit was used to extract genomic DNA from the blood cell samples. The chain links TRBV6-1 with TRBJ1-2; no confident D gene assignment can be made. Sequenced: PBMCs. The sequence came from a woman aged 40-49 years in good health and CMV-seronegative. The nucleotide sequence reads as follows: TGTGCCAGCAGTGAAGCGCCCGGGGTTGGGTATGGCTACACCTTC. This translates into CASSEAPGVGYGYTF.